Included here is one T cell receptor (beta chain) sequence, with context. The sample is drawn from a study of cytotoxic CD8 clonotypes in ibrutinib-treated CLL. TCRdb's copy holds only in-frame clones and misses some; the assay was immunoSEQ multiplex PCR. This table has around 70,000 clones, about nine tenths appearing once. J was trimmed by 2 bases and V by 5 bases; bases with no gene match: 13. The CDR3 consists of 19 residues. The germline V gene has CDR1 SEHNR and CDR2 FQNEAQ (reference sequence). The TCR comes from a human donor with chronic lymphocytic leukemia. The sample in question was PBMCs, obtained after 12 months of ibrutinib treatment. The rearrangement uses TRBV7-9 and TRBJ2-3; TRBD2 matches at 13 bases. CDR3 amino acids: CASSPRRRLAGGLTDTQYF. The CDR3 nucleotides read TGTGCCAGCAGCCCACGACGTCGACTAGCGGGAGGCCTCACAGATACGCAGTATTTT.